The T cell receptor beta chain described here comes from a study of radiation and T cells in renal cell carcinoma. Turning to the study itself: Nephrectomy followed 15 Gy stereotactic body radiation by 4 weeks. The study, taken as a whole, reports: Top tumor clonotypes rose in blood 2 weeks post-radiation, then contracted.

This CDR3 has 15 residues. Trimming removed 5 bases from V and 3 bases from J; junction bases left unmatched: 8. CDR1 is KGHSH, CDR2 LQKENI, per germline. Noted time point: baseline pretreatment blood. Sample treatment: 15 Gy SBRT to primary tumor, nephrectomy 4 weeks later. For this clone: Its antigen is undetermined.

Sequencing was performed with immunoSEQ multiplex PCR; in TCRdb, only in-frame clones are kept and a portion is missing. The data show 120,000 to 150,000 clones, less than 90% seen once. The material was blood, obtained from a patient whose treatment included radiotherapy and nephrectomy. V usage is TRBV18 and J usage is TRBJ2-3; 7 bases match TRBD2. The sequence derives from a woman aged 70-85 years with renal cell carcinoma. The CDR3 region has the DNA TGTGCCAGCTCAGTCAAAGGCGGGGGTACAGATACGCAGTATTTT. It encodes CASSVKGGGTDTQYF. The variable domain in full, completed from reference TRBV18 and TRBJ2-3, reads NAGVMQNPRHLVRRRGQEARLRCSPMKGHSHVYWYRQLPEEGLKFMVYLQKENIIDESGMPKERFSAEFPKEGPSILRIQQVVRGDSAAYFCASSVKGGGTDTQYFGPGTRLTVL.